This entry is about one T cell receptor beta chain. Its target is not known. The data originate from a study of T cells in narcolepsy. Study-level background: Enrolled donors included narcolepsy type 1 or type 2 patients and healthy controls.

Study observations and caveats: Healthy controls reportedly lacked the autoreactive clonotypes serially found in patients' blood. Same-patient CSF and blood CD4+ T cell clonotypes included HCRT-specific and TRIB2-specific autoreactive ones.

Assay used: immunoSEQ multiplex PCR; TCRdb lists only in-frame clones, some missing. The table shows about 10,000 clones, with about three quarters occurring only once. Sequenced sample: CD45RA- memory CD8+ T cells from PBMCs. The TCR was taken from a human donor with narcolepsy.

Here the CDR3 DNA reads TGTGCCAGCAGCTTATACGGACAGGGGGACACTGAAGCTTTCTTT. Translation: CASSLYGQGDTEAFF. V is TRBV7-9 and J is TRBJ1-1; 10 bases map to TRBD1. Germline CDR1 and CDR2: SEHNR and FQNEAQ (reference sequence). V gave up 2 bases and J gave up 3 bases; unmatched junction bases: 3. This CDR3 spans 15 amino acids.